This is a list of T cell receptor beta chains from one sample in a study of T cell responses to AZD1222 COVID-19 vaccine. The table came from immunoSEQ multiplex PCR; TCRdb's copy has only in-frame clones and leaves some out. The data hold about 70,000 clones, with approximately 90% observed a single time. The sequencing used peripheral blood, collected 28 days after the second AZD1222 dose. The receptors derive from an adult who received the AZD1222 COVID-19 vaccine. Both conserved end residues are part of each CDR3. A D gene is named only where the DNA matches it firmly. Not all rows give a size; the values are once, few, many and, for expanded clones, a class.

TRBV11-3	-	-	TRBJ2-5	CASHFGGVEETQYF	TGTGCCAGCCATTTCGGGGGAGTTGAGGAGACCCAGTACTTC
TRBV7-2	few	TRBD1	TRBJ1-6	CASRGQGGSPLHF	TGTGCCAGCAGGGGACAGGGGGGTTCACCCCTCCACTTT
TRBV5-1	-	TRBD2	TRBJ2-7	CASSLTSGRYEQYF	TGCGCCAGCAGCTTAACTAGCGGGCGCTACGAGCAGTACTTC
TRBV6-5	-	-	TRBJ2-3	CASSPDSSTDTQYF	TGTGCCAGCAGCCCGGACAGCTCCACAGATACGCAGTATTTT
TRBV19	-	-	TRBJ1-2	CASSIDHQGVGDGYTF	TGTGCCAGTAGTATAGATCATCAGGGCGTGGGGGATGGCTACACCTTC
TRBV12-3/TRBV12-4	-	-	TRBJ1-1	CASSFGLNTEAFF	TGTGCCAGCAGTTTTGGTCTGAACACTGAAGCTTTCTTT
TRBV9	few	-	TRBJ1-1	CASSVQGETEAFF	TGTGCCAGCAGCGTACAAGGGGAAACTGAAGCTTTCTTT
TRBV5-6	-	-	TRBJ2-2	CASSWSDTGELFF	TGTGCCAGCAGCTGGAGTGATACCGGGGAGCTGTTTTTT
TRBV11-3	-	TRBD2	TRBJ2-1	CASSLASGRGSYNEQFF	TGTGCCAGCAGCTTAGCTAGCGGGAGGGGCTCCTACAATGAGCAGTTCTTC
TRBV7-3	-	-	TRBJ1-2	CASSYGGWDGYTF	TGTGCCAGCAGCTACGGAGGGTGGGATGGCTACACCTTC
TRBV5-1	-	TRBD2	TRBJ2-1	CASSLGSGRAGDEQFF	TGCGCCAGCAGCTTGGGTAGCGGGAGGGCCGGCGATGAGCAGTTCTTC
TRBV28	-	-	TRBJ1-6	CASTTFTEIYNSPLHF	TGTGCCAGCACCACCTTCACAGAAATTTATAATTCACCCCTCCACTTT
TRBV10-3	-	TRBD2	TRBJ2-2	CAISDSGGNTGELFF	TGTGCCATCAGTGATTCGGGAGGAAACACCGGGGAGCTGTTTTTT
TRBV12-3/TRBV12-4	-	-	TRBJ1-2	CASSFHSGYTF	TGTGCCAGCAGTTTTCATTCAGGCTACACCTTC
TRBV18	-	-	TRBJ1-2	CASSPPTRTNYGYTF	TGTGCCAGCTCACCCCCTACGCGAACGAACTATGGCTACACCTTC
TRBV7-3	once	-	TRBJ1-4	CASSPATNEKLFF	TGTGCCAGCTCACCTGCAACTAATGAAAAACTGTTTTTT